This T cell receptor beta chain was profiled in a study of OX40 agonist ivuxolimab in advanced cancers. Study as a whole: Patients received ivuxolimab, an intravenous treatment, every 2 weeks at 0.01 to 10 mg/kg.

Assay used: immunoSEQ multiplex PCR; TCRdb lists only in-frame clones, some missing. The data show 72,000 or so clones, about 84% seen once. The V and J ends lost 7 bases and 3 bases respectively, with 14 bases between them. The CDR3 sequence is 15 residues long. The germline CDR1 and CDR2 sequences are SGHRS and YFSETQ. The chain recombines TRBV5-1 with TRBJ2-6, with D tentatively TRBD1 (6 bases). The specimen comprised CD4+ or CD8+ T cells sorted from blood, sampled in a trial of the OX40 agonist ivuxolimab. This clonotype originated in an adult with an advanced solid tumor such as melanoma, head and neck, liver or kidney cancer. In DNA, the CDR3 is TGCGCCAGCGGGGGCTGGGATGATGGGGCCAACGTCCTGACTTTC. Encoded protein: CASGGWDDGANVLTF.